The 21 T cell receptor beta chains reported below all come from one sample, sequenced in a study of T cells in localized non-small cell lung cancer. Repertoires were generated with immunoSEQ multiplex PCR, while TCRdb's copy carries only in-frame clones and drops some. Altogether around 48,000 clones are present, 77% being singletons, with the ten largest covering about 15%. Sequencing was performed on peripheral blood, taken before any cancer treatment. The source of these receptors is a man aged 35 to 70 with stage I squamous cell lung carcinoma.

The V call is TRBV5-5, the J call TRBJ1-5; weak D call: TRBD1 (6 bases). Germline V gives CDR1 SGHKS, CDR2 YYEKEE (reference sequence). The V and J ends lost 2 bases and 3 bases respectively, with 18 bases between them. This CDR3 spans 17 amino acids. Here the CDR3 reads CASSLLGGIGDNQPQHF. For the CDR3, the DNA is TGTGCCAGCAGCTTATTAGGGGGTATAGGGGACAATCAGCCCCAGCATTTT.

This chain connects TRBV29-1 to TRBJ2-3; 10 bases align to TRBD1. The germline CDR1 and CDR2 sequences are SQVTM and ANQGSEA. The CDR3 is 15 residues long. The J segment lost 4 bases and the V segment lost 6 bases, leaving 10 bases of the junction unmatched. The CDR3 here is CSVLTTGTGADTQYF. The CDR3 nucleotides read TGCAGCGTACTGACGACCGGGACAGGGGCAGATACGCAGTATTTT.

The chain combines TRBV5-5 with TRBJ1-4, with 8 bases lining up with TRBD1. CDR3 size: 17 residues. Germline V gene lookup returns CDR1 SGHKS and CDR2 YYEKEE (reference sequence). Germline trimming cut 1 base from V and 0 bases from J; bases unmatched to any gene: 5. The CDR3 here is CASSLLGQGPTNEKLFF. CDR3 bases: TGTGCCAGCAGCTTGCTAGGACAGGGTCCAACTAATGAAAAACTGTTTTTT.

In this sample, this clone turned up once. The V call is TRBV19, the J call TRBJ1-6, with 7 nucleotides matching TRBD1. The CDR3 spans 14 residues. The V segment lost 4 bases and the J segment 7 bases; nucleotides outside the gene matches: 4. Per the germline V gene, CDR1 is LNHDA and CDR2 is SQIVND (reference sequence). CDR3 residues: CASSTGGRNSPLHF. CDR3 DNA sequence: TGTGCCAGTAGTACAGGGGGTAGAAATTCACCCCTCCACTTT.

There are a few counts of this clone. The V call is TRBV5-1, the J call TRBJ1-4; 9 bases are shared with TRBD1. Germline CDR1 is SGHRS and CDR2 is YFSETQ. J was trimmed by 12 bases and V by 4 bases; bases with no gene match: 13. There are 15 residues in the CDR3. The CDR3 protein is CASSASRDRVNQLFF. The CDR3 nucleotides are TGCGCCAGCAGCGCGAGCCGGGACAGGGTGAATCAACTGTTTTTT.

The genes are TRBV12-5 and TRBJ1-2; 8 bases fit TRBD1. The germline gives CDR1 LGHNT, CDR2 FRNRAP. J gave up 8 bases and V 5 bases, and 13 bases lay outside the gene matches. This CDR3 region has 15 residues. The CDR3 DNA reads TGTGCTAGTGGTGGAAGCGGACAGGGTAAAGGCGGCTACACCTTC. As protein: CASGGSGQGKGGYTF.

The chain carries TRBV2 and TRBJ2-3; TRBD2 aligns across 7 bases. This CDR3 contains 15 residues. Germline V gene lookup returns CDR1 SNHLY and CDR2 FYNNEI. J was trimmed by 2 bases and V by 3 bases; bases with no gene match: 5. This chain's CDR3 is CASSEQRGYTDTQYF. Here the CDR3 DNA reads TGTGCCAGCAGTGAGCAGCGGGGATACACAGATACGCAGTATTTT.

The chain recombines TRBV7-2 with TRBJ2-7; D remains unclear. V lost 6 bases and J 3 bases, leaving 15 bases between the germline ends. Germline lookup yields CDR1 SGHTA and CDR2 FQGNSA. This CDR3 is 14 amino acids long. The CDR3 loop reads CASSQQRGNYEQYF. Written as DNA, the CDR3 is TGTGCCAGCAGTCAACAGAGAGGAAACTACGAGCAGTACTTC.

CDR3: CASSLDRIYGYTF. CDR3 bases: TGTGCCAGCAGTCTGGACAGGATCTATGGCTACACCTTC. The chain carries TRBV5-5 and TRBJ1-2; 7 nucleotides align to TRBD1. The germline V gene has CDR1 SGHKS and CDR2 YYEKEE (reference sequence). CDR3 length equals 13 residues. V shed 5 bases, J shed 4 bases, and the junction held 5 bases outside the gene matches.

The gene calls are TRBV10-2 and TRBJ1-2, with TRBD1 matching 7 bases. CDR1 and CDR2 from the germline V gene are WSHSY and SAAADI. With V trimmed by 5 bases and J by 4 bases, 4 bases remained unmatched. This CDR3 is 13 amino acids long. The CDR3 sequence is CASSFGQAYGYTF. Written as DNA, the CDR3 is TGCGCCAGCAGTTTTGGACAGGCCTATGGCTACACCTTC.

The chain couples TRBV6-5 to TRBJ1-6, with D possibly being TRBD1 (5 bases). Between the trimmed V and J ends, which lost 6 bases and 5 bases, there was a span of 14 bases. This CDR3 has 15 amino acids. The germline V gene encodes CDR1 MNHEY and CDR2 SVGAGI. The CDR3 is CASRDDSFNNSPLHF. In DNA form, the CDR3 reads TGTGCCAGCAGAGATGACAGCTTCAATAATTCACCCCTCCACTTT.

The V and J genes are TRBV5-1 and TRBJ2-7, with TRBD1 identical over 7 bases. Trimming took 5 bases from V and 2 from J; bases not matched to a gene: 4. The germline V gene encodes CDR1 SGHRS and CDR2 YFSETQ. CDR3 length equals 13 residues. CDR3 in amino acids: CASSEGATYEQYF. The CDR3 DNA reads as TGCGCCAGCAGTGAGGGGGCTACCTACGAGCAGTACTTC. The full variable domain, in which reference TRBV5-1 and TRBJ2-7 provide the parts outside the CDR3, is KAGVTQTPRYLIKTRGQQVTLSCSPISGHRSVSWYQQTPGQGLQFLFEYFSETQRNKGNFPGRFSGRQFSNSRSEMNVSTLELGDSALYLCASSEGATYEQYFGPGTRLTVT.

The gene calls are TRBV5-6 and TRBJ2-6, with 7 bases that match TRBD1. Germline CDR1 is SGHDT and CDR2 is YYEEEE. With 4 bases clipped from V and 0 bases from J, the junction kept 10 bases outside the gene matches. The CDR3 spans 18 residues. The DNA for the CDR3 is TGTGCCAGCAGCCATGACCCGGACAGGTCCTCTGGGGCCAACGTCCTGACTTTC. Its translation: CASSHDPDRSSGANVLTF.

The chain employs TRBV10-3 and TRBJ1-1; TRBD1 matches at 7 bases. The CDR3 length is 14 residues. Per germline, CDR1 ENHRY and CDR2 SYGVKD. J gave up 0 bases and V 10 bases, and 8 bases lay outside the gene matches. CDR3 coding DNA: TGTGCCACGACGGGGGACAGCTTGAACACTGAAGCTTTCTTT. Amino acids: CATTGDSLNTEAFF.

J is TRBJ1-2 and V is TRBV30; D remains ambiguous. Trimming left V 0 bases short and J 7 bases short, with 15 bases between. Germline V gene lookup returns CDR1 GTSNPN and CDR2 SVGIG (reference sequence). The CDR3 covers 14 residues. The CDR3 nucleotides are TGTGCCTGGAGTGTTAGGCTAGGTTCATCTGGCTACACCTTC. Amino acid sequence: CAWSVRLGSSGYTF.

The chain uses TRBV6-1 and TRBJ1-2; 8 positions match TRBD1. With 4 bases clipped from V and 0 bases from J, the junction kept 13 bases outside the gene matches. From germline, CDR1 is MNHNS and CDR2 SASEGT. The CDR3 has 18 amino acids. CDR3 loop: CASSAYPWDRRANYGYTF. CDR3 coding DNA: TGTGCCAGCAGTGCTTACCCCTGGGACAGGCGAGCTAACTATGGCTACACCTTC.

The DNA of the CDR3 is TGTGCCAGCAGCTTGACTAGCAATCAGCCCCAGCATTTT. Residues: CASSLTSNQPQHF. The chain combines TRBV7-3 with TRBJ1-5; D is undetermined. The CDR3 has 13 residues. In germline, CDR1 is SGHTA, CDR2 FQGTGA. Trimming shortened V by 3 bases and J by 0 bases, and 3 bases separated the two germline ends.

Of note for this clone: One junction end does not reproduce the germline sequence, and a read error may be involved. The DNA of the CDR3 is TGTGCCAGCAGGCCGGGGACGGCCACACGCGCGCATTTT. Encoded protein: CASRPGTATRAHF. This chain uses TRBV7-9 with TRBJ2-3; D tentatively fits TRBD1 or TRBD2 (5 bases each). The V gene's germline CDR1 is SEHNR and CDR2 FQNEAQ (reference sequence). The CDR3 is 13 amino acids.

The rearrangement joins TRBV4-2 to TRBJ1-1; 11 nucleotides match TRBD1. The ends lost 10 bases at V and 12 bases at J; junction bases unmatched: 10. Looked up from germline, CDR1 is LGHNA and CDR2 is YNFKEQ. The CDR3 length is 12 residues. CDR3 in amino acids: CATTGQGALTFF. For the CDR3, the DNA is TGTGCCACCACCGGACAGGGGGCTTTGACTTTCTTT.

CDR3: CATPRGGSNTGELFF. The CDR3 bases are TGTGCCACCCCACGTGGGGGGTCAAACACCGGGGAGCTGTTTTTT. V gene TRBV11-1 combines with J gene TRBJ2-2; maybe TRBD2 (6 bases). Trimming removed 10 bases from V and 2 bases from J, with 17 bases in between. The CDR3 spans 15 residues. Germline CDR1 is SGHAT and CDR2 is FQDESV (reference sequence). Full variable domain (outside the CDR3, taken from reference TRBV11-1 and TRBJ2-2): EAEVAQSPRYKITEKSQAVAFWCDPISGHATLYWYRQILGQGPELLVQFQDESVVDDSQLPKDRFSAERLKGVDSTLKIQPAELGDSAMYLCATPRGGSNTGELFFGEGSRLTVL.

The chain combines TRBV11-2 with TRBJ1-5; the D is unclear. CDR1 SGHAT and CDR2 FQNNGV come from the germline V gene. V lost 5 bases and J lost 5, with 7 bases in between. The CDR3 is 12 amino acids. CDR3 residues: CASSPLDQPQHF. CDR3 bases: TGTGCCAGCAGCCCCTTAGATCAGCCCCAGCATTTT.